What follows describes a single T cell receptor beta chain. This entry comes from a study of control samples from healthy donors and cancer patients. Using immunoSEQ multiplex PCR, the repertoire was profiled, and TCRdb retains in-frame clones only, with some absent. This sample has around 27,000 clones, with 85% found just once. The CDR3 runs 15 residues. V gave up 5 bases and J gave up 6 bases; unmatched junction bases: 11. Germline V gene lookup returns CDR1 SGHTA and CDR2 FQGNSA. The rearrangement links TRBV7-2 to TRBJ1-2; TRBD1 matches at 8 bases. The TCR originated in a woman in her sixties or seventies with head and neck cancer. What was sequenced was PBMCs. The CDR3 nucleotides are TGTGCCAGCAGCCCCTCGACAGGGGTTAGAGATGGCTACACCTTC. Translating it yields CASSPSTGVRDGYTF.